The 25 T cell receptor beta chains below come from one sample, sequenced in a study of T cell repertoires in cytomegalovirus infection. For these TCRs, the target antigens are not known. TCRdb re-derived calls from the reads in MiXCR, one entry per CDR3 protein. The sample has about 78,000 distinct CDR3 sequences; approximately 39% are singletons. The sample was CD8+ T cells from cultured PBMCs, taken from culture after CMV antigen stimulation. These receptors originate from a human donor in good health (CMV status not recorded). Some clones in this sample may be carry-over from other donors' samples.

DNA for the CDR3: TGTGCCAGCAGTTTTGCAGGGAACTACGAGCAGTACTTC. Translating it yields CASSFAGNYEQYF. V is TRBV27 and J is TRBJ2-7; D may be TRBD1 (5 bases). The CDR3 runs 13 residues. Trimming left V 3 bases short and J 3 bases short, with 9 bases between. CDR1 is MNHEY, CDR2 SMNVEV, per germline (reference sequence).

The CDR3 nucleotides are TGTGCCAGCAGTTTAGGGGGACGGGGGGCCTACGAGCAGTACTTC. Translation: CASSLGGRGAYEQYF. The chain links TRBV12-3 or TRBV12-4 to TRBJ2-7, with 7 bases fitting TRBD2. The CDR3 sequence is 15 residues long. The junction had 5 bases not matched to a gene; V was cut back by 1 base and J by 2 bases.

V gene TRBV27 combines with J gene TRBJ2-3; D possibly corresponds to TRBD2 (5 bases). The CDR3 sequence is 15 residues long. V was shortened by 1 base and J by 0 bases, with 8 bases between the two germline ends. CDR1 and CDR2 (germline): MNHEY, SMNVEV (reference sequence). The CDR3 reads CASSLYPGSTDTQYF. Written as DNA, the CDR3 is TGTGCCAGCAGTTTATACCCGGGGAGCACAGATACGCAGTATTTT.

This chain connects TRBV7-2 to TRBJ2-1; 8 bases are shared with TRBD1. J lost 3 bases, V lost 8 bases, and 6 bases had no gene match. Germline loops: CDR1 SGHTA, CDR2 FQGNSA. The CDR3 is 14 amino acids. The CDR3 loop reads CASGRTGNYNEQFF. CDR3 nucleotides: TGTGCCAGCGGAAGGACAGGGAACTACAATGAGCAGTTCTTC.

This clonotype was detected many times. The V gene is TRBV3-1, the J gene TRBJ2-1; 14 bases agree with TRBD2. CDR3 length: 19 amino acids. Germline values: CDR1 LGHDT, CDR2 YNNKEL (reference sequence). Trimming removed 1 base from V and 0 bases from J; junction bases left unmatched: 5. The CDR3 bases are TGTGCCAGCAGCCAAGGGGGACTAGCGGGGGTCCTCTCCTACAATGAGCAGTTCTTC. The encoded protein is CASSQGGLAGVLSYNEQFF.

The V and J genes are TRBV7-2 and TRBJ2-7; 12 nucleotides match TRBD2. Germline CDR1 and CDR2: SGHTA and FQGNSA. V dropped 1 base and J dropped 13; count of bases not matched to a gene: 8. The CDR3 is made up of 14 amino acids. This CDR3 is CASSLELAGGPVYF. The CDR3 coding sequence is TGTGCCAGCAGCTTAGAACTAGCGGGGGGCCCAGTTTACTTC.

This chain connects TRBV6-6 to TRBJ1-5; D not resolved. Deletions cut 0 bases from V and 0 bases from J, with 12 bases between. The CDR3 is made up of 17 amino acids. CDR1 and CDR2 from the germline V gene are MNHNY and SVGAGI (reference sequence). The CDR3, as DNA: TGTGCCAGCAGTTACTCGGGAGGCTGGTATAGCAATCAGCCCCAGCATTTT. Protein sequence: CASSYSGGWYSNQPQHF.

The rearrangement links TRBV7-6 to TRBJ2-2; the match to TRBD1 covers 7 bases. The CDR3 sequence is 15 residues long. CDR1 SGHVS and CDR2 FNYEAQ come from the germline V gene. V lost 5 bases, J lost 7 bases, and 10 bases stayed unmatched. The CDR3 nucleotides are TGTGCCAGCAGCGAGGGACAGCTAACTTACGGGGAGCTGTTTTTT. This sequence encodes CASSEGQLTYGELFF. Complete variable domain (other parts from reference TRBV7-6 and TRBJ2-2): GAGVSQSPRYKVTKRGQDVALRCDPISGHVSLYWYRQALGQGPEFLTYFNYEAQQDKSGLPNDRFSAERPEGSISTLTIQRTEQRDSAMYRCASSEGQLTYGELFFGEGSRLTVL.

The chain has TRBV4-1 and TRBJ2-1; the D gene is possibly TRBD2 (7 bases). CDR3 length: 16 residues. The germline V gene has CDR1 MGHRA and CDR2 YSYEKL. Between the trimmed V and J ends, which lost 0 bases and 5 bases, there was a span of 14 bases. In DNA form, the CDR3 reads TGCGCCAGCAGCCAAGAAATGGGGGGGGCGGACAATGAGCAGTTCTTC. The encoded protein is CASSQEMGGADNEQFF.

This chain joins TRBV20-1 and TRBJ2-1, with D possibly being TRBD1 (5 bases). The V end was cut by 1 base, the J end by 7 bases, with 11 bases between. This CDR3 region has 13 residues. Germline CDR1 reads DFQATT; CDR2 reads SNEGSKA (reference sequence). The CDR3 is CSARGPQGNEQFF. In DNA, the CDR3 is TGCAGTGCTAGAGGGCCCCAGGGAAATGAGCAGTTCTTC.

The V and J genes are TRBV7-9 and TRBJ1-2; D remains unclear. Trimming pared 3 bases from V and 7 bases from J, leaving 6 bases between. The length of the CDR3 is 11 residues. Germline V gene sequence: CDR1 SEHNR, CDR2 FQNEAQ (reference sequence). The CDR3 DNA reads as TGTGCCAGCAGCTTCAGAGCTGGCTACACCTTC. Its protein product is CASSFRAGYTF.

The rearrangement uses TRBV12-3 or TRBV12-4 and TRBJ2-3; the match to TRBD2 covers 13 bases. With 4 bases clipped from V and 6 bases from J, the junction kept 7 bases outside the gene matches. The CDR3 contains 16 residues. CDR3 bases: TGTGCCAGCAGTTACGGGACTAGCGGGGTACGCGATACGCAGTATTTT. Its protein product is CASSYGTSGVRDTQYF.

The J gene is TRBJ2-1, the V gene TRBV19; 7 positions agree with TRBD2. The trim removed 8 bases at V and 0 bases at J, leaving 7 bases unmatched. The CDR3 is 15 amino acids. Germline-derived CDR1 and CDR2 are LNHDA and SQIVND (reference sequence). The DNA of the CDR3 is TGTGCCAGTGACTGGGGGGGGAACTCCTACAATGAGCAGTTCTTC. It yields the protein CASDWGGNSYNEQFF.

The chain is built from TRBV19 and TRBJ2-1, with 8 positions matching TRBD2. Germline CDR1 and CDR2: LNHDA and SQIVND (reference sequence). This CDR3 has 16 residues. The J segment lost 4 bases and the V segment lost 5 bases, leaving 10 bases of the junction unmatched. CDR3 in amino acids: CASSAGSGGLYNEQFF. CDR3 nucleotide sequence: TGTGCCAGTAGTGCAGGATCGGGGGGGCTGTACAATGAGCAGTTCTTC.

The chain links TRBV7-6 to TRBJ2-7; D may be TRBD2 (6 bases). The CDR3 is 14 residues long. V was clipped by 4 bases and J by 3 bases, with 13 bases between them. The V gene's germline CDR1 is SGHVS and CDR2 FNYEAQ. The CDR3 DNA reads TGTGCCAGCAGCTCACCCGGGGGATACTACGAGCAGTACTTC. This encodes CASSSPGGYYEQYF.

The chain links TRBV15 to TRBJ1-2; no reliable D call. V was shortened by 8 bases and J by 2 bases, with 9 bases between the two germline ends. The germline CDR1 and CDR2 sequences are LNHNV and YYDKDF (reference sequence). CDR3 length: 12 amino acids. The CDR3 DNA reads as TGTGCCACCTCGACAAACAACTATGGCTACACCTTC. It encodes CATSTNNYGYTF.

The chain links TRBV27 to TRBJ1-4; 11 bases match TRBD1. CDR1 is MNHEY and CDR2 is SMNVEV in the germline V gene (reference sequence). This CDR3 spans 15 amino acids. V shed 5 bases and J 8 bases; nucleotides not matched to a gene: 7. The CDR3 sequence is CASSLRDRGDEKLFF. The CDR3, as DNA: TGTGCCAGCAGTCTCCGGGACAGGGGGGACGAAAAACTGTTTTTT.

This clonotype turned up a few times. The CDR3 nucleotides read TGTGCCAGCAGCGCCGGTGGGGGGGCCAATGAGCAGTTCTTC. Protein: CASSAGGGANEQFF. V is TRBV11-1 and J is TRBJ2-1; the D gene is possibly TRBD2 (7 bases). V dropped 5 bases and J dropped 6 bases, with 14 bases sitting between them. Looked up from germline, CDR1 is SGHAT and CDR2 is FQDESV (reference sequence). The CDR3 length is 14 residues.

The rearrangement links TRBV12-3 or TRBV12-4 to TRBJ2-7; tentatively, D is TRBD1 (6 bases). The CDR3 is 15 amino acids. V was pared by 1 base and J by 6 bases, with 16 bases between. In DNA, the CDR3 is TGTGCCAGCAGTTTAGTAGTGGGGGCCGTGGCCGAGCAGTACTTC. As protein: CASSLVVGAVAEQYF.

This clonotype was seen more than once but under ten times. The J gene is TRBJ1-1, the V gene TRBV19; possibly TRBD1 for D (5 bases). From germline, CDR1 is LNHDA and CDR2 SQIVND (reference sequence). V gave up 2 bases and J gave up 6 bases, with 13 bases separating them. The CDR3 sequence is 14 residues long. Here the CDR3 reads CASSIQQGYAEAFF. Written as DNA, the CDR3 is TGTGCCAGTAGTATACAGCAGGGATATGCTGAAGCTTTCTTT.

The genes are TRBV28 and TRBJ2-7, with 8 bases lining up with TRBD1. Trimming at V came to 3 bases and at J to 2 bases, leaving 6 bases not matched to a gene. CDR3 length: 15 amino acids. CDR1 and CDR2 (germline): MDHEN, SYDVKM. This CDR3 reads CASSFERQGPYEQYF. Here the CDR3 DNA reads TGTGCCAGCAGTTTCGAGCGACAGGGGCCCTACGAGCAGTACTTC.

This rearrangement joins TRBV6-8 to TRBJ1-4; D is undetermined. Germline V gives CDR1 MNHGY, CDR2 SAAAGT. V gave up 5 bases and J gave up 0 bases, with 10 bases separating them. The CDR3 consists of 15 residues. The CDR3 loop reads CASSKTVATNEKLFF. As DNA, the CDR3 is TGTGCCAGCAGTAAAACAGTTGCAACTAATGAAAAACTGTTTTTT.

V usage is TRBV27 and J usage is TRBJ1-2; a weak D match, TRBD1 (5 bases). Trimming pared 6 bases from V and 4 bases from J, leaving 18 bases between. In germline, CDR1 is MNHEY, CDR2 SMNVEV (reference sequence). This CDR3 has 15 amino acids. CDR3 nucleotide sequence: TGTGCCAGCAGCCCAGCGCGGCAGGGAAGCTATGGCTACACCTTC. Its translation is CASSPARQGSYGYTF.

The chain employs TRBV27 and TRBJ2-7; the D gene is possibly TRBD2 (6 bases). Germline V CDR1 and CDR2: MNHEY, SMNVEV (reference sequence). This CDR3 has 16 amino acids. V was pared by 2 bases and J by 5 bases, with 19 bases between. The CDR3 DNA reads TGTGCCAGCAGTTTAGGGGCGCGCGGGTGGGGGGACGAGCAGTACTTC. Translated: CASSLGARGWGDEQYF.

The chain links TRBV5-6 to TRBJ2-2; D is undetermined. This CDR3 has 14 amino acids. Trimming shortened V by 0 bases and J by 4 bases, and 7 bases separated the two germline ends. Germline CDR1 is SGHDT and CDR2 is YYEEEE. This chain's CDR3 is CASSLGASTGELFF. The CDR3 nucleotides are TGTGCCAGCAGCTTGGGGGCGAGCACCGGGGAGCTGTTTTTT.